These 10 T cell receptor beta chains came from one sample sequenced in a study of T cell repertoires in cytomegalovirus infection. TCRdb reprocessed the reads via MiXCR and lists one record per CDR3 protein. Counted here are 450,000 to 600,000 distinct CDR3 sequences, around 11% occurring once; the ten biggest clones make up about 9.4%. The sequencing input was PBMCs. Source of these receptors: a human donor in good health (CMV status not recorded). Some clones in this sample may be carry-over from other donors' samples.

This clonotype was seen at least ten times. This chain links TRBV4-1 with TRBJ1-2; D might be TRBD1 (6 bases). V was shortened by 5 bases and J by 7 bases, with 20 bases between the two germline ends. Germline V lookup: CDR1 MGHRA, CDR2 YSYEKL. The CDR3 has 15 amino acids. The CDR3 is CASSSHGGLVFGYTF. CDR3 DNA sequence: TGCGCCAGCAGCTCCCACGGGGGGCTCGTTTTTGGCTACACCTTC.

This clonotype was found many times. The chain has TRBV7-2 and TRBJ1-1; D is perhaps TRBD1 (5 bases). This CDR3 region has 15 residues. Trimming removed 2 bases from V and 1 base from J, with 11 bases in between. Germline V gene data show CDR1 as SGHTA and CDR2 as FQGNSA. In DNA form, the CDR3 reads TGTGCCAGCAGCTTATTTCGGGGGGGGAACACTGAAGCTTTCTTT. Translated: CASSLFRGGNTEAFF.

This clonotype has more than one count but fewer than ten. This chain links TRBV24-1 with TRBJ2-5; no firm D call. CDR3 length equals 15 residues. From germline, CDR1 is KGHDR and CDR2 SFDVKD. With 0 bases removed from V and 2 bases from J, the gap between germline ends came to 9 bases. The CDR3 DNA sequence: TGTGCCACCAGTGATTTGAACAGCCAGCAAGAGACCCAGTACTTC. It translates to CATSDLNSQQETQYF.

This clonotype was seen at least ten times. The chain has TRBV28 and TRBJ1-5; D is ambiguous. The CDR3 sequence is 15 residues long. Per germline, CDR1 MDHEN and CDR2 SYDVKM. Deletions cut 4 bases from V and 6 bases from J, with 16 bases between. In nucleotides, the CDR3 is TGTGCCAGCAGTTACAGTTTCTCCCCAACTCAGCCCCAGCATTTT. Its translation: CASSYSFSPTQPQHF.

Ten or more counts support this clonotype. The chain couples TRBV25-1 to TRBJ1-5; D is uncertain. Trimming removed 4 bases at V and 1 base at J, with 8 bases between. This CDR3 is 14 amino acids long. In germline, CDR1 is MGHDK, CDR2 SYGVNS. This CDR3 reads CASSAVASNQPQHF. In nucleotides, the CDR3 is TGTGCCAGCAGTGCAGTAGCCAGCAATCAGCCCCAGCATTTT.

Ten or more counts support this clonotype. The rearrangement joins TRBV6-1 to TRBJ1-5; possibly TRBD1 for D (6 bases). V dropped 11 bases and J dropped 7 bases, with 18 bases sitting between them. There are 13 residues in the CDR3. Germline loops: CDR1 MNHNS, CDR2 SASEGT. CDR3 DNA sequence: TGTGCCTCTACCCGGGGGCTACAGCAGCCCCAGCATTTT. It codes for CASTRGLQQPQHF.

This clonotype came up many times. The V gene is TRBV12-3 or TRBV12-4, the J gene TRBJ1-5; 10 nucleotides match TRBD1. The V segment lost 5 bases and the J segment 9 bases; nucleotides outside the gene matches: 7. The CDR3 has 14 amino acids. The CDR3 DNA reads TGTGCCAGCAGTCTAGGGACAGGGGTTCGGCCCCAGCATTTT. Its protein product is CASSLGTGVRPQHF.

This chain links TRBV5-1 with TRBJ2-4, with TRBD2 identical over 8 bases. CDR3 size: 14 residues. V lost 0 bases and J lost 8; bases outside the gene matches: 4. Germline V lookup: CDR1 SGHRS, CDR2 YFSETQ. The CDR3 DNA reads as TGCGCCAGCAGCTTGGAGAATAGCGGGGACATTCAGTACTTC. It encodes CASSLENSGDIQYF.

This chain uses TRBV28 with TRBJ2-5; tentative D call: TRBD2 (6 bases). The V gene's germline CDR1 is MDHEN and CDR2 SYDVKM. V was cut by 5 bases and J by 5 bases, with 18 bases left in between. This CDR3 comprises 15 residues. DNA for the CDR3: TGTGCCAGCAGTCCAGGGACTGCGGTGGTGGAGACCCAGTACTTC. This sequence encodes CASSPGTAVVETQYF.

This clonotype was counted at least ten times. This chain uses TRBV20-1 with TRBJ1-2, with D possibly being TRBD1 (5 bases). V lost 3 bases, J lost 4 bases, and 15 bases lay in between. The CDR3 consists of 14 residues. The germline V gene encodes CDR1 DFQATT and CDR2 SNEGSKA (reference sequence). CDR3: CSASVGVGGYGYTF. CDR3 DNA sequence: TGCAGTGCTAGTGTAGGGGTGGGCGGCTATGGCTACACCTTC.